This T cell receptor beta chain emerged from a study of early T cells in non-severe SARS-CoV-2 infection (dated by TCRdb to the early 2020s). Background for the entire study: Because TCR sequencing relied on bulk RNA taken from unsorted whole blood, pairing of alpha and beta chains was not possible. Study-wide findings and limitations: VDJdb matching was skewed toward anti-spike CD8 responses, so virus-specific expansions were likely underestimated and private and CD4 specificities were missed.

This clonotype came up many times. The target of this receptor is not known. Per-nucleotide qualities are absent, and no much larger clonotype sits a single base away. The junction shows trimming of 4 bases on V and 6 bases on J, and the gene matches do not reach 6 bases of it. The CDR3 runs 14 amino acids, cysteine and phenylalanine included. Only the CDR3 region is kept as DNA, spanning 42 bases read in frame from base 1. Library generation was performed with 5' RACE. Sequencing was performed on a NextSeq 500. Unique molecular identifiers were attached to individual cDNA molecules in the TCR library protocol so that sequencing error and PCR bias could be corrected. Sequencing covered both TCR alpha and beta chains, and within each sample the abundances of alpha and beta sequences were tightly co-correlated. Concerning the study's data processing: Decombinator V4 was used to perform V gene, J gene and CDR3 annotation of TCR sequences. TCRs were defined as expanded if a significant change between any two time points was detected under a Poisson model with p below 0.0001. TCR abundances were normalised to the total number of TCRs sequenced per sample and were expressed as counts per million. MAIT TCRs were defined by TRAV1-2 paired with TRAJ12, TRAJ20 or TRAJ33, and iNKT TCRs by TRAV10 paired with TRAJ18. VDJdb, accessed on 1 November 2021, was searched for TCRs annotated for CMV, EBV and SARS-CoV-2, and TCRs annotated for more than one antigen were excluded. TCRdb reprocessed the public reads (quality trimming at Q25 with fastp, clone calling with MiXCR) and kept in-frame beta chains. For every CDR3 protein sequence, its rows merge into one entry that carries the most common genes and DNA. The V and J calls were determined by TCRdb, not by the authors. Across this sample there are under 20,000 distinct CDR3 sequences, with about 5% seen only once. The top ten constitute 6% to 7% of the sample.

Set within a cohort of healthcare workers in London, UK, this nested case-control study involved weekly PCR testing of nasopharyngeal swabs along with blood sampling. Healthcare workers were recruited during the week of the UK lockdown, between 23 and 31 March 2020, and followed weekly for up to roughly 15 weeks. This chain is built from TRBV12-3 or TRBV12-4 and TRBJ1-2; 9 bases in the middle match TRBD1. Here the sequenced sample was whole blood, taken at baseline. This clonotype was obtained from an adult who was a healthcare worker with PCR-confirmed SARS-CoV-2 infection or an uninfected control (not recorded which). The nucleotides read TGTGCCAGCAGTTCCTGGACAGGGGCTGATGGCTACACCTTC. It specifies CASSSWTGADGYTF.